The T cell receptor (beta chain) described here comes from a study of OX40 agonist ivuxolimab in advanced cancers. Overall study: The study treated patients with ivuxolimab, an agonistic anti-OX40 (CD134) antibody. Mean age about 60 years, range about 23 to 80; roughly 82% male.

This table comes from immunoSEQ multiplex PCR, and its TCRdb copy is limited to in-frame clones, with some not included. The sample lists about 29,000 clones; around 86% were seen once. About this clone: Its antigen remains unknown.

General study findings and limits: Clonal expansion was seen in CD4+ and CD8+ blood T cells by week 6 at 0.1 to 3.0 mg/kg. The average count of expanded clones was higher among CD8+ T cells than among CD4+.

From germline, CDR1 is MNHEY and CDR2 SVGAGI. V was shortened by 0 bases and J by 3 bases, with 9 bases between the two germline ends. This CDR3 region has 14 residues. The V gene is TRBV6-5, the J gene TRBJ2-7; D gene ambiguous. Specimen: CD4+ or CD8+ T cells sorted from blood, collected in a trial of the OX40 agonist ivuxolimab. This receptor was obtained from an adult with an advanced solid tumor such as melanoma, head and neck, liver or kidney cancer. This CDR3 is CASSYSSTIYEQYF. DNA for the CDR3: TGTGCCAGCAGTTACTCGAGTACAATCTACGAGCAGTACTTC.